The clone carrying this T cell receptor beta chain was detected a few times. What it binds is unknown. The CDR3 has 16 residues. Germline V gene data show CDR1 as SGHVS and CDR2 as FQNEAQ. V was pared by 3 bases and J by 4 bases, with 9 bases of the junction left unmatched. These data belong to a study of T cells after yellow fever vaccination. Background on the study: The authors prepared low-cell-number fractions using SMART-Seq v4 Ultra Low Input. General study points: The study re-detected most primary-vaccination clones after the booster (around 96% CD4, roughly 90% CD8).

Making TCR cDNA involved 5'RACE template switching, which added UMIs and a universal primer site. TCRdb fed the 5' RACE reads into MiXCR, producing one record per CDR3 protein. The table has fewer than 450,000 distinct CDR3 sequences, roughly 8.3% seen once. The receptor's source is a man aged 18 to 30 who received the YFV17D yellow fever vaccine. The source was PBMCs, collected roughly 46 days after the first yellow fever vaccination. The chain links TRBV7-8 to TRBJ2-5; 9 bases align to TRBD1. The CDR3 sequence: CASSLHWTGEGETQYF. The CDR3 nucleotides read TGTGCCAGCAGCTTGCATTGGACAGGGGAGGGAGAGACCCAGTACTTC.